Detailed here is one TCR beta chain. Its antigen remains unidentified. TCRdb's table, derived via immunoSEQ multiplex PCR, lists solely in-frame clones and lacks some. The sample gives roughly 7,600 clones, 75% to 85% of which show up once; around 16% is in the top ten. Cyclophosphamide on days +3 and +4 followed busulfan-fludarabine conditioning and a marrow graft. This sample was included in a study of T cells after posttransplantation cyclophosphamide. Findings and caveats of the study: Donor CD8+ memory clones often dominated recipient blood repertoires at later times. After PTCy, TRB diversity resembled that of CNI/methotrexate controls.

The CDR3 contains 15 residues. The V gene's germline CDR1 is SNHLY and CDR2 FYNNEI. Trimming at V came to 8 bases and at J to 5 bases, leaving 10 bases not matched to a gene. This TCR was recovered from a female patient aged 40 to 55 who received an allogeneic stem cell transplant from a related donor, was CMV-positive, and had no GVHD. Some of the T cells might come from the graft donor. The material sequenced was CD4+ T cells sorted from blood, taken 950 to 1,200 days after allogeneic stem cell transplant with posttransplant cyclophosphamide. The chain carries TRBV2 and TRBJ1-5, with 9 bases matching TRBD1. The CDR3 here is CASAEPRQGDQPQHF. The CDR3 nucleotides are TGTGCCAGCGCAGAACCCAGACAGGGGGATCAGCCCCAGCATTTT.